Each of the 13 T cell receptor beta chains below was sequenced from the same sample in a study of CD8 T cells in ankylosing spondylitis. Via MiXCR, TCRdb re-called the 5' RACE reads, giving one row per CDR3 protein. Among about 35,000 distinct CDR3 sequences listed, 3% to 3.5% were seen once. Sequencing used blood, either unsorted or a sorted T cell fraction (not recorded which). These receptors were obtained from a male donor with ankylosing spondylitis or in good health (not recorded which).

In its sample, this clonotype was seen many times. This chain links TRBV9 with TRBJ2-5; 9 nucleotides agree with TRBD2. The CDR3 extends over 15 amino acids. J gave up 2 bases and V 4 bases, and 6 bases lay outside the gene matches. Germline V gene sequence: CDR1 SGDLS, CDR2 YYNGEE. The CDR3 nucleotides read TGTGCCAGCAGCCCCCTAGCGGGGAAGCAAGAGACCCAGTACTTC. This codes for CASSPLAGKQETQYF.

In this sample, this clonotype turned up many times. V and J are TRBV9 and TRBJ2-7, with TRBD1 matching 9 bases. Germline assignment: CDR1 SGDLS and CDR2 YYNGEE. The V segment lost 3 bases and the J segment 2 bases; nucleotides outside the gene matches: 6. The CDR3 covers 15 residues. The CDR3 sequence is CASSGRQGDTYEQYV. The DNA of the CDR3 is TGTGCCAGCAGCGGTAGACAGGGGGACACCTACGAGCAGTACGTC.

Ten or more counts support this clonotype. The J gene is TRBJ2-3, the V gene TRBV9, with unresolved D. Trimming removed 1 base at V and 5 bases at J, with 8 bases between. Germline CDR1 and CDR2: SGDLS and YYNGEE. The CDR3 has 13 amino acids. The chain's CDR3 is CASSVIFGDTQYF. CDR3 nucleotide sequence: TGTGCCAGCAGCGTAATCTTTGGAGATACGCAGTATTTT.

This clonotype was seen repeatedly, ten times or more. The chain is built from TRBV9 and TRBJ2-5, with a weak D call TRBD1 (6 bases). The CDR3 sequence is 16 residues long. The germline gives CDR1 SGDLS, CDR2 YYNGEE. V was trimmed by 4 bases and J by 4 bases, leaving 20 bases between them. CDR3 residues: CASSIPTGGVGETQYF. The CDR3 region has the DNA TGTGCCAGCAGCATACCGACAGGTGGGGTCGGAGAGACCCAGTACTTC.

This clonotype has ten or more counts. This rearrangement joins TRBV9 to TRBJ2-1, with D possibly TRBD1 on 5 matching bases. The V gene's germline CDR1 is SGDLS and CDR2 YYNGEE. Trimming removed 0 bases at V and 6 bases at J, with 13 bases between. The CDR3 totals 15 residues. The DNA for the CDR3 is TGTGCCAGCAGCGTAGAGGGGCCCTTCGGCAATGAGCAGTTCTTC. Residues: CASSVEGPFGNEQFF.

In this sample, this clonotype turned up many times. The chain uses TRBV9 and TRBJ2-1; 8 bases match TRBD2. There are 17 residues in the CDR3. Germline V gene data show CDR1 as SGDLS and CDR2 as YYNGEE. The V segment lost 0 bases and the J segment 4 bases; nucleotides outside the gene matches: 9. The CDR3 region has the DNA TGTGCCAGCAGCGTAGCTACGGGGGGGGGCTATTACAATGAGCAGTTCTTC. Translated, it gives CASSVATGGGYYNEQFF.

This clonotype was counted once. It is unclear where the CDR3 begins or ends on the DNA, so no DNA is shown, and the CDR3 is as TCRdb lists it. This chain links TRBV1 with TRBJ2-3; the table's D gene call, TRBD2, was not cross checked with the DNA. TRBV1 corresponds to a pseudogene. 20 amino acids form the CDR3, both terminal residues included. The CDR3 region is CTSSQDKVVAGGTSTDTQYF.

This clonotype was recorded many times. CDR3 DNA: TGTGCCAGCAGCGTTCACGGCGCCAACCACCCCACGGGAGATACGCAGTATTTT. Its protein is CASSVHGANHPTGDTQYF. The chain carries TRBV9 and TRBJ2-3, with D uncertain. The length of the CDR3 is 18 residues. Germline V lookup: CDR1 SGDLS, CDR2 YYNGEE. V lost 2 bases, J lost 5 bases, and 24 bases lay in between.

In its sample, this clonotype was seen many times. The rearrangement joins TRBV9 to TRBJ2-1, with 7 positions matching TRBD2. J was trimmed by 7 bases and V by 0 bases; bases with no gene match: 1. This CDR3 is built from 13 residues. Per germline, CDR1 SGDLS and CDR2 YYNGEE. CDR3 in DNA: TGTGCCAGCAGCGTAGGAGCGGGGAATGAGCAGTTCTTC. The encoded protein is CASSVGAGNEQFF.

This clonotype has just a few counts. The rearrangement links TRBV9 to TRBJ2-1, with 13 positions matching TRBD2. The trim removed 3 bases at V and 7 bases at J, leaving 13 bases unmatched. The CDR3 consists of 18 residues. Germline V lookup: CDR1 SGDLS, CDR2 YYNGEE. The DNA of the CDR3 is TGTGCCAGCAGCGCATGGGGGTCCGGGACTAGCGGGGTGAATGAGCAGTTCTTC. It encodes CASSAWGSGTSGVNEQFF.

This clonotype was observed many times. V gene TRBV9 combines with J gene TRBJ2-3; 8 nucleotides line up with TRBD2. CDR1 and CDR2 from the germline V gene are SGDLS and YYNGEE. The ends lost 4 bases at V and 5 bases at J; junction bases unmatched: 9. The CDR3 runs 15 residues. The CDR3 reads CASSLTGGQGDTQYF. The DNA for the CDR3 is TGTGCCAGCAGCCTAACGGGGGGGCAAGGAGATACGCAGTATTTT.

The sample holds many counts of this clonotype. The V gene is TRBV9, the J gene TRBJ2-3; the match to TRBD2 covers 7 bases. V was clipped by 0 bases and J by 2 bases; unmatched bases: 9. Per the germline V gene, CDR1 is SGDLS and CDR2 is YYNGEE. This CDR3 spans 17 amino acids. CDR3 loop: CASSVVGLADFTDTQYF. CDR3 nucleotides: TGTGCCAGCAGCGTAGTAGGCCTAGCGGACTTCACAGATACGCAGTATTTT.

This clonotype was counted ten times or more. The V call is TRBV9, the J call TRBJ2-1; TRBD1 aligns across 7 bases. From germline, CDR1 is SGDLS and CDR2 YYNGEE. After removal of 3 bases from V and 0 bases from J, the junction contained 6 bases not matched to a gene. The CDR3 totals 16 residues. CDR3 bases: TGTGCCAGCAGCGGACAGGGAAGAGGCTCCTACAATGAGCAGTTCTTC. This codes for CASSGQGRGSYNEQFF.